Reported below is one T cell receptor (beta chain). No antigen is known for it. Flow cytometry had shown expanded CD8+CD57+ cells in the patients chosen for sequencing. Each patient had severe acquired aplastic anemia. The sample originates from a study of CD8+CD57+ T cells in acquired aplastic anemia. The overall study: The average for DNA from sorted CD4+ and CD8+ cells was 3 to 4 ug.

Study-wide points: The CD8+ Simpson's diversity of patients and controls was not significantly different.

V was clipped by 3 bases and J by 14 bases, with 25 bases between them. The V gene's germline CDR1 is SGHTA and CDR2 FQGNSA. The CDR3 runs to 15 residues. TCR beta VDJ and CDR3 profiling used genomic DNA as template. Using its own MiXCR run on the reads, TCRdb lists one record per CDR3 protein. The data hold around 250,000 distinct CDR3 sequences, with around 82% observed a single time. The gene calls are TRBV7-2 and TRBJ1-1, with D perhaps TRBD1 (6 bases). This TCR derives from a human donor with aplastic anemia. Sequencing was performed on sorted CD4+, CD8+, or CD8+CD57+ T cells (not recorded which) from PBMCs. Here the CDR3 DNA reads TGTGCCAGCAGCTTGGATGGGGGCGCCAACTATGACTACTTCTTT. It yields the protein CASSLDGGANYDYFF. The whole variable domain, filled in from reference TRBV7-2 and TRBJ1-1, reads GAGVSQSPSNKVTEKGKDVELRCDPISGHTALYWYRQSLGQGLEFLIYFQGNSAPDKSGLPSDRFSAERTGGSVSTLTIQRTQQEDSAVYLCASSLDGGANYDYFFGQGTRLTVV.